What follows are 27 T cell receptor beta chains derived from one specimen sequenced in a study of CD8+CD57+ T cells in acquired aplastic anemia. Patients chosen for sequencing had shown CD8+CD57+ cell expansion by flow cytometry. Profiling that covered TCR beta VDJ and CDR3 relied on genomic DNA as its template. From the reads, TCRdb called clonotypes with MiXCR, one entry per CDR3 protein. The top ten clones hold 10% to 15% of a sample with over 150,000 distinct CDR3 sequences, about half of them seen once. The sample taken for sequencing was sorted CD4+, CD8+, or CD8+CD57+ T cells (not recorded which) from PBMCs. Receptor source: a human donor with aplastic anemia.

This clonotype was observed at least ten times. The chain recombines TRBV6-1 with TRBJ1-2; no clear D gene. Germline assignment: CDR1 MNHNS and CDR2 SASEGT. CDR3 length: 13 residues. Trimming stripped 2 bases from V and 8 bases from J, with 12 bases between. The CDR3 loop is CASSESLWEGYTF. CDR3 nucleotide sequence: TGTGCCAGCAGTGAAAGTTTATGGGAAGGCTACACCTTC.

This rearrangement joins TRBV25-1 to TRBJ2-5; 7 bases line up with TRBD2. The CDR3 length is 15 residues. The J segment lost 1 base and the V segment lost 1 base, leaving 3 bases of the junction unmatched. Germline assignment: CDR1 MGHDK and CDR2 SYGVNS. CDR3 in amino acids: CASSESGLPQETQYF. In DNA, the CDR3 is TGTGCCAGCAGTGAATCGGGACTACCCCAAGAGACCCAGTACTTC.

V is TRBV2 and J is TRBJ1-2; TRBD1 matches at 9 bases. CDR3 size: 10 residues. V trimming: 9 bases; J trimming: 12 bases; junction bases outside the gene matches: 5. The germline V gene has CDR1 SNHLY and CDR2 FYNNEI. The CDR3 nucleotides are TGTGCCAGTAGGGACAGGGAGAACACCTTC. Protein product: CASRDRENTF.

This clonotype showed up many times. The genes are TRBV20-1 and TRBJ2-7; TRBD2 agrees at 8 bases. Germline trimming cut 6 bases from V and 3 bases from J; bases unmatched to any gene: 7. This CDR3 has 13 amino acids. Germline lookup yields CDR1 DFQATT and CDR2 SNEGSKA (reference sequence). This CDR3 reads CSANPGLGYEQYF. The CDR3 nucleotides read TGCAGTGCAAACCCGGGACTAGGCTACGAGCAGTACTTC.

V gene TRBV12-3 or TRBV12-4 combines with J gene TRBJ2-7; 11 bases agree with TRBD2. With 3 bases clipped from V and 0 bases from J, the junction kept 13 bases outside the gene matches. This CDR3 contains 19 residues. In nucleotides, the CDR3 is TGTGCCAGCAGTTTTACCGGGACTAGCGGTGCTTCAACCTCCTACGAGCAGTACTTC. This encodes CASSFTGTSGASTSYEQYF.

The genes are TRBV15 and TRBJ2-7; D is perhaps TRBD1 (6 bases). The V gene's germline CDR1 is LNHNV and CDR2 YYDKDF (reference sequence). The CDR3 length is 14 residues. Deletions cut 3 bases from V and 3 bases from J, with 12 bases between. The CDR3 DNA reads as TGTGCCACCAGCAGGGGGACATTTGGCTACGAGCAGTACTTC. Its protein product is CATSRGTFGYEQYF.

A word on this clonotype: The junction does not match germline at one end; this may be a read error. The rearrangement joins TRBV7-9 to TRBJ2-5; D unresolved. The CDR3 runs 15 residues. CDR1 is SEHNR and CDR2 is FQNEAQ in the germline V gene (reference sequence). CDR3 in DNA: TGTGCCAGCGGCTTATCCCACACCTTCCAAGTCGACCAGTACTTC. Its protein product is CASGLSHTFQVDQYF.

This clonotype was recorded many times. The V and J genes are TRBV5-8 and TRBJ2-7, with 9 nucleotides matching TRBD1. V dropped 4 bases and J dropped 7; count of bases not matched to a gene: 9. The CDR3 length is 14 residues. The germline CDR1 and CDR2 sequences are SGHTS and YDEGEE. The CDR3 region has the DNA TGTGCCAGCAGCACGGGACAGGGAGTGAGGGAGCAGTACTTC. Translation: CASSTGQGVREQYF.

The chain combines TRBV10-3 with TRBJ2-7; D is undetermined. The V end lost 0 bases, the J end lost 5 bases, and 5 bases lay between the germline ends. CDR3 length: 12 amino acids. CDR1 ENHRY and CDR2 SYGVKD come from the germline V gene. In DNA, the CDR3 is TGTGCCATCAGTGAGTCCTGGCACGAGCAGTACTTC. Its protein is CAISESWHEQYF.

The genes are TRBV18 and TRBJ2-1; 7 nucleotides agree with TRBD1. V lost 4 bases, J lost 8 bases, and 5 bases stayed unmatched. Germline assignment: CDR1 KGHSH and CDR2 LQKENI. This CDR3 comprises 13 residues. CDR3 loop: CASSRRTGDEQFF. CDR3 DNA sequence: TGTGCCAGCTCACGCAGGACAGGAGATGAGCAGTTCTTC.

The rearrangement joins TRBV6-2 or TRBV6-3 to TRBJ1-5; the D is unclear. The germline V gene encodes CDR1 MNHEY and CDR2 SVGEGT. This CDR3 comprises 14 residues. V was shortened by 6 bases and J by 0 bases, with 9 bases between the two germline ends. CDR3 nucleotides: TGTGCCAGCAGCGCTGACAATAGCAATCAGCCCCAGCATTTT. Amino acid sequence: CASSADNSNQPQHF.

This clonotype was counted only a few times. The chain has TRBV20-1 and TRBJ2-5; unclear D gene. The CDR3 covers 10 residues. CDR1 is DFQATT and CDR2 is SNEGSKA in the germline V gene (reference sequence). The V end lost 6 bases, the J end lost 10 bases, and 12 bases lay between the germline ends. The CDR3 spells CSATTPRQYF. CDR3 DNA: TGCAGTGCCACAACCCCCCGCCAGTACTTC.

This chain connects TRBV4-2 to TRBJ2-7; D is possibly TRBD1 (6 bases). Germline V gives CDR1 LGHNA, CDR2 YNFKEQ. This CDR3 is 15 amino acids long. The V gene lost 0 bases and the J gene lost 3 bases, with 12 bases spanning the gap. The CDR3, as DNA: TGTGCCAGCAGCCAAGATCGACAGGTCTACTACGAGCAGTACTTC. Translating gives CASSQDRQVYYEQYF.

The V and J genes are TRBV9 and TRBJ2-1, with D perhaps matching TRBD2 (7 bases). The CDR3 totals 16 residues. The V gene's germline CDR1 is SGDLS and CDR2 YYNGEE. Trimming shortened V by 2 bases and J by 9 bases, and 21 bases separated the two germline ends. The CDR3 protein is CASSVGGADGNTEQFF. In nucleotides, the CDR3 is TGTGCCAGCAGCGTTGGGGGGGCCGATGGGAATACTGAGCAGTTCTTC.

On this clonotype: One end of the junction does not line up with germline, which may come from a read error. The gene calls are TRBV4-1 and TRBJ2-7; 9 bases are a match to TRBD1. From germline, CDR1 is MGHRA and CDR2 YSYEKL. This CDR3 has 16 amino acids. The CDR3 sequence: CASSPRDDRGAEEQYF. The DNA of the CDR3 is TGCGCCAGCAGCCCTAGGGACGACAGGGGGGCCGAGGAGCAATACTTC.

The chain carries TRBV6-5 and TRBJ2-7, with 8 nucleotides matching TRBD2. Germline CDR1 and CDR2: MNHEY and SVGAGI. The ends lost 0 bases at V and 6 bases at J; junction bases unmatched: 1. CDR3 length: 13 amino acids. CDR3 region: CASSYSRGGEQYF. The CDR3 nucleotides read TGTGCCAGCAGTTACTCTCGGGGGGGCGAGCAGTACTTC.

The chain employs TRBV24-1 and TRBJ2-3; 10 nucleotides agree with TRBD2. V was clipped by 7 bases and J by 1 base; unmatched bases: 7. Germline CDR1 is KGHDR and CDR2 is SFDVKD. This CDR3 spans 16 amino acids. CDR3 DNA: TGTGCCACCAGCTGGCGTGGGACTAGCGGCACAGATACGCAGTATTTT. This sequence encodes CATSWRGTSGTDTQYF.

As concerns this clonotype: This clone may be a read error of a much larger clone one base away. In nucleotides, the CDR3 is TGCGCCAGCAGCTTGTCCGAACAGCGGGAGGGTGGGTACGAGCAGTACTTC. This gives the protein CASSLSEQREGGYEQYF. The chain is built from TRBV5-1 and TRBJ2-7, with TRBD2 identical over 10 bases. The CDR3 is 17 residues long. CDR1 and CDR2 (germline): SGHRS, YFSETQ. V gave up 1 base and J gave up 4 bases; unmatched junction bases: 11. Combining the CDR3 with reference TRBV5-1 and TRBJ2-7 gives the whole variable domain KAGVTQTPRYLIKTRGQQVTLSCSPISGHRSVSWYQQTPGQGLQFLFEYFSETQRNKGNFPGRFSGRQFSNSRSEMNVSTLELGDSALYLCASSLSEQREGGYEQYFGPGTRLTVT.

This clonotype occurred a few times. The chain is built from TRBV10-3 and TRBJ2-5; no firm D call. CDR1 is ENHRY and CDR2 is SYGVKD in the germline V gene. The CDR3 sequence is 13 residues long. V was pared by 2 bases and J by 1 base, with 5 bases between. CDR3 DNA: TGTGCCATCAGTGAGGTCAGCCAAGAGACCCAGTACTTC. It yields the protein CAISEVSQETQYF.

This clonotype was counted many times. The chain has TRBV5-1 and TRBJ2-3, with TRBD1 identical over 10 bases. The germline V gene has CDR1 SGHRS and CDR2 YFSETQ. This CDR3 is built from 16 residues. V shed 4 bases and J 4 bases; nucleotides not matched to a gene: 9. CDR3 loop: CASSLQDRGLADTQYF. The CDR3 DNA is TGCGCCAGCAGCCTACAAGACAGGGGGCTGGCAGATACGCAGTATTTT.

The rearrangement joins TRBV18 to TRBJ2-7; 9 bases align to TRBD1. CDR3 length: 16 residues. Germline V gene lookup returns CDR1 KGHSH and CDR2 LQKENI. V shed 2 bases and J 5 bases; nucleotides not matched to a gene: 10. CDR3 bases: TGTGCCAGCTCACCATTTAGGGACAGGGAAGCCAACGAGCAGTACTTC. Its translation is CASSPFRDREANEQYF.

This clonotype was recorded many times. This chain uses TRBV5-6 with TRBJ2-3; D unclear. This CDR3 region has 12 residues. Germline assignment: CDR1 SGHDT and CDR2 YYEEEE. V was trimmed by 3 bases and J by 2 bases, leaving 4 bases between them. Here the CDR3 DNA reads TGTGCCAGCAGCTACTCCACAGATACGCAGTATTTT. Protein sequence: CASSYSTDTQYF.

The chain is built from TRBV7-2 and TRBJ2-2, with D maybe TRBD1 (6 bases). The ends were cut back, 5 bases at V and 7 bases at J, with 11 bases in the middle. Germline V lookup: CDR1 SGHTA, CDR2 FQGNSA. The CDR3 contains 13 residues. For the CDR3, the DNA is TGTGCCAGCAGCCCATGGGGGCGCGGGGAGCTGTTTTTT. Protein product: CASSPWGRGELFF.

The V gene is TRBV7-3, the J gene TRBJ2-7, with 7 nucleotides matching TRBD1. Looked up from germline, CDR1 is SGHTA and CDR2 is FQGTGA. The CDR3 totals 14 residues. Unmatched junction bases numbered 4, after V lost 0 bases and J lost 5 bases. This CDR3 is CASSLTQGVHEQYF. The DNA for the CDR3 is TGTGCCAGCAGCTTAACCCAGGGGGTCCACGAGCAGTACTTC.

A remark on this clonotype: Sequence at one end of the junction differs from germline and may be a read error. The chain is built from TRBV24-1 and TRBJ2-3, with D uncertain. Germline values: CDR1 KGHDR, CDR2 SFDVKD. CDR3 size: 14 residues. The CDR3 loop reads CATGDFGQADTQYF. DNA for the CDR3: TGTGCCACCGGTGATTTTGGGCAGGCAGATACGCAGTATTTT.

The genes are TRBV18 and TRBJ1-4; TRBD1 aligns across 7 bases. Germline CDR1 reads KGHSH; CDR2 reads LQKENI. The V segment lost 2 bases and the J segment 4 bases; nucleotides outside the gene matches: 4. The CDR3 contains 15 residues. The chain's CDR3 is CASSPNRGNNEKLFF. The CDR3 nucleotides are TGTGCCAGCTCACCAAACAGGGGAAATAATGAAAAACTGTTTTTT.

The chain has TRBV2 and TRBJ2-6, with D hard to call. With 8 bases removed from V and 1 base from J, the gap between germline ends came to 9 bases. The CDR3 runs 14 residues. Germline CDR1 is SNHLY and CDR2 is FYNNEI. The CDR3 DNA reads as TGTGCCAGCTTTTCATTTTCTGGGGCCAACGTCCTGACTTTC. Encoded protein: CASFSFSGANVLTF.